The 25 T cell receptor beta chains in this list originate from one sample, sequenced in a study of blood T cell repertoires in COVID-19. The protocol was immunoSEQ multiplex PCR, while the TCRdb copy is restricted to in-frame clones and leaves out a portion. Among 200,000 to 300,000 clones listed, about 87% were seen once. The sequenced sample consisted of peripheral blood. All receptors derive from a woman aged 45-59 years with acute or convalescent COVID-19.

The chain combines TRBV11-2 with TRBJ2-1; the D gene is possibly TRBD2 (6 bases). This CDR3 has 17 amino acids. Germline values: CDR1 SGHAT, CDR2 FQNNGV. Trimming left V 2 bases short and J 2 bases short, with 16 bases between. CDR3: CASSLFGAGPAYNEQFF. DNA for the CDR3: TGTGCCAGCAGCTTATTTGGGGCGGGGCCGGCCTACAATGAGCAGTTCTTC. Using reference TRBV11-2 and TRBJ2-1 for the parts outside the CDR3, the full variable domain is EAGVAQSPRYKIIEKRQSVAFWCNPISGHATLYWYQQILGQGPKLLIQFQNNGVVDDSQLPKDRFSAERLKGVDSTLKIQPAKLEDSAVYLCASSLFGAGPAYNEQFFGPGTRLTVL.

The chain's CDR3 is CASRHGTVNQPQHF. The CDR3 DNA reads as TGTGCCAGCAGACACGGGACAGTAAATCAGCCCCAGCATTTT. J is TRBJ1-5 and V is TRBV27; 7 bases fit TRBD1. The CDR3 is 14 residues long. Germline V CDR1 and CDR2: MNHEY, SMNVEV (reference sequence). V trimming: 6 bases; J trimming: 4 bases; junction bases outside the gene matches: 6.

J is TRBJ2-5 and V is TRBV7-2; maybe TRBD2 (5 bases). V dropped 10 bases and J dropped 5 bases, with 17 bases sitting between them. Looked up from germline, CDR1 is SGHTA and CDR2 is FQGNSA. The CDR3 runs 13 residues. The CDR3 DNA is TGTGCCACCTCGAGGGCTTGGGAGGAGACCCAGTACTTC. It is translated as CATSRAWEETQYF.

V gene TRBV9 combines with J gene TRBJ2-2; D is ambiguous. The CDR3 runs 11 residues. V was cut by 4 bases and J by 7 bases, with 5 bases left in between. Germline V gene data show CDR1 as SGDLS and CDR2 as YYNGEE. Written as DNA, the CDR3 is TGTGCCAGCAGCAATAGCGGGGAGCTGTTTTTT. Its translation is CASSNSGELFF.

The chain joins TRBV19 to TRBJ2-5; TRBD1 might be the D (6 bases). V was clipped by 2 bases and J by 3 bases, with 10 bases between them. The germline gives CDR1 LNHDA, CDR2 SQIVND (reference sequence). This CDR3 region has 14 residues. The CDR3 loop is CASSIQGREETQYF. Here the CDR3 DNA reads TGTGCCAGTAGTATACAGGGGCGGGAAGAGACCCAGTACTTC.

This chain uses TRBV6-5 with TRBJ2-5, with unresolved D. This CDR3 has 14 amino acids. Germline CDR1 MNHEY, CDR2 SVGAGI. V was cut by 0 bases and J by 2 bases, with 7 bases left in between. The CDR3 is CASSYSGRQETQYF. CDR3 nucleotides: TGTGCCAGCAGTTACTCGGGCAGGCAAGAGACCCAGTACTTC.

This chain connects TRBV2 to TRBJ2-2, with 9 nucleotides matching TRBD1. V lost 8 bases and J lost 7; bases outside the gene matches: 5. This CDR3 contains 13 residues. Germline V gene lookup returns CDR1 SNHLY and CDR2 FYNNEI. CDR3: CASGTGSNGELFF. CDR3 coding DNA: TGTGCCAGCGGGACAGGGTCGAACGGGGAGCTGTTTTTT.

This clone has only a few counts. Germline and junction disagree at one end, which may indicate a read error. The V call is TRBV7-9, the J call TRBJ2-7, with D uncertain. In germline, CDR1 is SEHNR, CDR2 FQNEAQ (reference sequence). The CDR3 contains 11 residues. DNA of the CDR3: TGTGCCAGCAGCTTAGGGTCGGCTAGTTCATTC. It specifies CASSLGSASSF. The entire variable domain, with the rest obtained from reference TRBV7-9 and TRBJ2-7, is as follows: DTGVSQNPRHKITKRGQNVTFRCDPISEHNRLYWYRQTLGQGPEFLTYFQNEAQLEKSRLLSDRFSAERPKGSFSTLEIQRTEQGDSAMYLCASSLGSASSFGPGTRLTVT.

The chain uses TRBV25-1 and TRBJ2-3, with no clear D. The CDR3 spans 11 residues. Deletions cut 6 bases from V and 11 bases from J, with 12 bases between. In germline, CDR1 is MGHDK, CDR2 SYGVNS. Here the CDR3 DNA reads TGTGCCAGCAGCTCATCCCGGGTGCAGTATTTT. This translates into CASSSSRVQYF.

The chain employs TRBV19 and TRBJ2-3, with 12 positions matching TRBD2. V gave up 1 base and J gave up 5 bases; unmatched junction bases: 13. The CDR3 sequence is 19 residues long. Germline V lookup: CDR1 LNHDA, CDR2 SQIVND (reference sequence). CDR3: CASSIAASGRAGWKDTQYF. CDR3 nucleotides: TGTGCCAGTAGTATAGCCGCTAGCGGGAGGGCCGGGTGGAAAGATACGCAGTATTTT.

DNA of the CDR3: TGTGCCAGTAGTACCCCGACACTCTCACCCCTCCACTTT. Translation: CASSTPTLSPLHF. This chain links TRBV19 with TRBJ1-6; D is ambiguous. The CDR3 loop spans 13 amino acids. Per germline, CDR1 LNHDA and CDR2 SQIVND (reference sequence). The V and J ends lost 4 bases and 10 bases respectively, with 11 bases between them. Together with reference TRBV19 and TRBJ1-6, the CDR3 gives the full variable domain: DGGITQSPKYLFRKEGQNVTLSCEQNLNHDAMYWYRQDPGQGLRLIYYSQIVNDFQKGDIAEGYSVSREKKESFPLTVTSAQKNPTAFYLCASSTPTLSPLHFGNGTRLTVT.

The chain is built from TRBV10-1 and TRBJ1-5; D possibly corresponds to TRBD1 (6 bases). The length of the CDR3 is 15 residues. V was shortened by 2 bases and J by 4 bases, with 12 bases between the two germline ends. The germline V gene has CDR1 WNHNN and CDR2 SYGVQD (reference sequence). CDR3: CASSERQAKNQPQHF. CDR3 sequence (DNA): TGCGCCAGCAGTGAGCGACAGGCGAAAAATCAGCCCCAGCATTTT.

V gene TRBV5-1 combines with J gene TRBJ2-2; 7 nucleotides align to TRBD2. Germline CDR1 is SGHRS and CDR2 is YFSETQ. Trimming took 0 bases from V and 0 from J; bases not matched to a gene: 5. The CDR3 runs 17 residues. CDR3 nucleotide sequence: TGCGCCAGCAGCTTGGTTGCTAGCGGTTCGAACACCGGGGAGCTGTTTTTT. Its translation: CASSLVASGSNTGELFF.

V is TRBV5-1 and J is TRBJ2-7; D is undetermined. The CDR3 length is 14 residues. Looked up from germline, CDR1 is SGHRS and CDR2 is YFSETQ. Trimming removed 2 bases from V and 4 bases from J, with 13 bases in between. The CDR3 nucleotides are TGCGCCAGCAGCTTCTCCTACGCCACGTACGAGCAGTACTTC. Translated, it gives CASSFSYATYEQYF.

V gene TRBV6-4 combines with J gene TRBJ1-5, with a possible D match to TRBD1 (6 bases). This CDR3 region has 13 residues. V lost 3 bases and J 6 bases, leaving 9 bases between the germline ends. Germline V CDR1 and CDR2: MRHNA, SNTAGT. DNA of the CDR3: TGTGCCAGCAGTGAGGGAGGGGGTCAGCCCCAGCATTTT. The encoded protein is CASSEGGGQPQHF.

The V gene is TRBV28, the J gene TRBJ1-5; D is ambiguous. The germline gives CDR1 MDHEN, CDR2 SYDVKM. The CDR3 is 13 amino acids. V was clipped by 4 bases and J by 1 base, with 5 bases between them. For the CDR3, the DNA is TGTGCCAGCAGTTGGGAGAGCAATCAGCCCCAGCATTTT. Its translation: CASSWESNQPQHF.

The chain recombines TRBV18 with TRBJ2-1, with TRBD2 as a possible D gene (6 bases). Germline loops: CDR1 KGHSH, CDR2 LQKENI. V lost 2 bases to trimming and J lost 1 base, with 15 bases between them. This CDR3 spans 17 amino acids. Written as DNA, the CDR3 is TGTGCCAGCTCACCAGTGCCGGGGGTTGGGTCCTACAATGAGCAGTTCTTC. Its protein is CASSPVPGVGSYNEQFF.

CDR3 region: CASSRRYTGGYNEQFF. The CDR3 DNA sequence: TGTGCCAGCAGCAGGCGTTATACAGGGGGGTACAATGAGCAGTTCTTC. The rearrangement uses TRBV9 and TRBJ2-1, with TRBD1 identical over 8 bases. This CDR3 region has 16 residues. V lost 4 bases, J lost 4 bases, and 10 bases stayed unmatched. Germline CDR1 reads SGDLS; CDR2 reads YYNGEE. Full variable domain (rest looked up from reference TRBV9 and TRBJ2-1): DSGVTQTPKHLITATGQRVTLRCSPRSGDLSVYWYQQSLDQGLQFLIQYYNGEERAKGNILERFSAQQFPDLHSELNLSSLELGDSALYFCASSRRYTGGYNEQFFGPGTRLTVL.

Regarding this clone: The same CDR3 arises from other DNA sequences in this sample as well. The chain employs TRBV7-8 and TRBJ2-7, with D possibly being TRBD2 (6 bases). The V and J ends lost 0 bases and 7 bases respectively, with 7 bases between them. Germline V lookup: CDR1 SGHVS, CDR2 FQNEAQ. This CDR3 spans 12 amino acids. DNA of the CDR3: TGTGCCAGCAGCTTAGCGGGGGGAGAGCAGTACTTC. It translates to CASSLAGGEQYF.

The rearrangement joins TRBV9 to TRBJ2-1; TRBD1 is a possible D gene (5 bases). The CDR3 is 12 amino acids. The V and J ends lost 3 bases and 11 bases respectively, with 12 bases between them. Germline V CDR1 and CDR2: SGDLS, YYNGEE. The CDR3 protein is CASSAEGHQQFF. CDR3 in DNA: TGTGCCAGCAGCGCCGAAGGACACCAGCAGTTCTTC.

The DNA for the CDR3 is TGCGCCAGCAGCTTGGACCTAGCGGGGGCCGGGGAGCTGTTTTTT. This sequence encodes CASSLDLAGAGELFF. The chain combines TRBV5-1 with TRBJ2-2; 10 nucleotides match TRBD2. The germline gives CDR1 SGHRS, CDR2 YFSETQ. V was pared by 0 bases and J by 6 bases, with 2 bases of the junction left unmatched. The CDR3 covers 15 residues.

This chain links TRBV10-3 with TRBJ1-6; tentative D call: TRBD1 (6 bases). The V and J ends lost 2 bases and 5 bases respectively, with 19 bases between them. The CDR3 sequence is 18 residues long. The germline V gene encodes CDR1 ENHRY and CDR2 SYGVKD. CDR3 DNA sequence: TGTGCCATCAGTGAGGACCCGCCTCAGACAGGAAATAATTCACCCCTCCACTTT. Its translation is CAISEDPPQTGNNSPLHF.

V is TRBV30 and J is TRBJ1-5; 8 nucleotides align to TRBD1. CDR3 length: 14 residues. The germline gives CDR1 GTSNPN, CDR2 SVGIG (reference sequence). V shed 0 bases, J shed 6 bases, and the junction held 4 bases outside the gene matches. The CDR3 here is CAWSVVQGVQPQHF. The CDR3 nucleotides read TGTGCCTGGAGTGTTGTACAGGGGGTTCAGCCCCAGCATTTT.

This clone was seen a handful of times. The chain joins TRBV12-2 to TRBJ2-7; TRBD2, the table's D call, was not compared with the DNA. TRBV12-2 is shown as a pseudogene. This CDR3 spans 16 amino acids. CDR3 residues: CASRLRGKTSSYEQYF. The CDR3 coding sequence is TGTGCAAGTCGCTTGAGGGGAAAGACTAGCAGCTACGAGCAGTACTTC.

The V and J genes are TRBV14 and TRBJ2-2; D perhaps matches TRBD2 (5 bases). CDR1 and CDR2 from the germline V gene are SGHDN and FVKESK. The CDR3 consists of 14 residues. Trimming shortened V by 3 bases and J by 0 bases, and 5 bases separated the two germline ends. CDR3 bases: TGTGCCAGCAGCCAGGACTCGAACACCGGGGAGCTGTTTTTT. This translates into CASSQDSNTGELFF.